These T cell receptor beta chains were read from a single sample in a study of shared clonotypes between healthy human individuals. Sequenced by immunoSEQ multiplex PCR; TCRdb stores in-frame clones only, minus some. This sample has 400,000 to 500,000 clones, with around 80% found just once. Sequencing input: PBMCs. These receptors all come from a middle-aged woman in good health. Some clones in this sample may be carry-over from other donors' samples. Each CDR3 is given with its conserved first and last residue. The order of the fields is D gene, V gene, clone size, CDR3 length, J gene, CDR3 protein, CDR3 DNA. The D gene is left open where the match is weak. Clone size appears in some rows only: once, few, many, or a class for an expanded clone.

D: TRBD2
V: TRBV5-1
size: NA
length: 15
J: TRBJ2-3
CDR3: CASSSRAGGPDTQYF
DNA: TGCGCCAGCAGCTCAAGAGCGGGAGGGCCGGATACGCAGTATTTT

D: TRBD1
V: TRBV28
size: NA
length: 17
J: TRBJ1-3
CDR3: CASSPPPTGIAGNTIYF
DNA: TGTGCCAGCAGTCCTCCCCCGACAGGGATCGCGGGAAACACCATATATTTT

D: NA
V: TRBV7-9
size: NA
length: 15
J: TRBJ2-7
CDR3: CASSFGGHRLDEQYF
DNA: TGTGCCAGCAGCTTCGGGGGTCACCGTCTCGACGAGCAGTACTTC

D: NA
V: TRBV30
size: NA
length: 11
J: TRBJ1-6
CDR3: CAWSANSPLHF
DNA: TGTGCCTGGAGCGCAAATTCACCCCTCCACTTT

D: NA
V: TRBV19
size: once
length: 14
J: TRBJ1-5
CDR3: CASSIVGFNQPQHF
DNA: TGTGCCAGTAGTATAGTTGGCTTCAATCAGCCCCAGCATTTT

D: NA
V: TRBV28
size: few
length: 12
J: TRBJ2-5
CDR3: CASSFGLGTQYF
DNA: TGTGCCAGCAGTTTTGGCTTGGGGACCCAGTACTTC

D: NA
V: TRBV28
size: many
length: 15
J: TRBJ1-5
CDR3: CASSLGLGWNQPQHF
DNA: TGTGCCAGCAGTTTAGGCCTTGGATGGAATCAGCCCCAGCATTTT

D: NA
V: TRBV6-5
size: NA
length: 13
J: TRBJ1-6
CDR3: CASSYGTNKPLHF
DNA: TGTGCCAGCAGTTACGGCACGAATAAACCCCTCCACTTT

D: NA
V: TRBV14
size: NA
length: 11
J: TRBJ1-3
CDR3: CASSQVNTIYF
DNA: TGTGCCAGCAGCCAAGTGAACACCATATATTTT

D: NA
V: TRBV4-1
size: NA
length: 17
J: TRBJ1-1
CDR3: CASSLPRPGAANTEAFF
DNA: TGCGCCAGCAGCCTACCCCGTCCGGGGGCGGCGAACACTGAAGCTTTCTTT

D: NA
V: TRBV5-4
size: NA
length: 14
J: TRBJ2-5
CDR3: CASSLEANQETQYF
DNA: TGTGCCAGCAGCTTGGAGGCCAACCAAGAGACCCAGTACTTC

D: TRBD2
V: TRBV7-9
size: NA
length: 15
J: TRBJ2-7
CDR3: CASSFGTTASYEQYF
DNA: TGTGCCAGCAGCTTTGGGACTACCGCCTCCTACGAGCAGTACTTC

D: TRBD1
V: TRBV10-3
size: NA
length: 15
J: TRBJ1-2
CDR3: CAISGTGTGDYGYTF
DNA: TGTGCCATCAGTGGTACCGGGACAGGCGACTATGGCTACACCTTC

D: NA
V: TRBV2
size: once
length: 13
J: TRBJ2-3
CDR3: CASSEERGDTQYF
DNA: TGTGCCAGCAGTGAAGAAAGAGGGGATACGCAGTATTTT

D: NA
V: TRBV5-1
size: NA
length: 15
J: TRBJ2-2
CDR3: CASSLAQVNTGELFF
DNA: TGCGCCAGCAGCTTGGCACAGGTCAACACCGGGGAGCTGTTTTTT

D: NA
V: TRBV4-1
size: NA
length: 15
J: TRBJ1-2
CDR3: CASSQETRARESYTF
DNA: TGCGCCAGCAGCCAAGAAACTCGAGCCAGGGAGAGCTACACCTTC

D: NA
V: TRBV6-1
size: NA
length: 11
J: TRBJ2-7
CDR3: CAAVRGHEQYF
DNA: TGTGCCGCGGTCCGTGGCCACGAGCAGTACTTC

D: NA
V: TRBV7-9
size: NA
length: 14
J: TRBJ1-2
CDR3: CASSLDPGWYGYTF
DNA: TGTGCCAGCAGCTTAGATCCAGGGTGGTATGGCTACACCTTC